This TCR beta chain emerged from a study of beta chain features in type 1 diabetes. Study-wide results and limits: Junctions at VDJ sites from type 1 diabetes patients had fewer insertions and more deletions. When Type 1 diabetes patients were examined, their TCRB CDR3s proved moderately but significantly shorter in all four CD4+ subsets.

This CDR3 is built from 16 residues. Trimming took 5 bases from V and 0 from J; bases not matched to a gene: 7. Germline V gene lookup returns CDR1 MNHNY and CDR2 SVGAGI (reference sequence). The investigators reverse transcribed all of the isolated RNA, so they sequenced expressed TCRB transcripts. Clones were sequenced by immunoSEQ multiplex PCR, and TCRdb holds only the in-frame ones, with some missing. The sample shows more than 250,000 clones, 15% of them seen only once. This clone was detected a few times. What it binds is unknown. The receptor's source is a man younger than 30 with type 1 diabetes. The rearrangement joins TRBV6-6 to TRBJ1-5; TRBD1 aligns across 7 bases. What was sequenced was naive CD4+ T cells from blood. CDR3: CASSLRTGHSNQPQHF. The CDR3 bases are TGTGCCAGCAGTCTGCGGACAGGACATAGCAATCAGCCCCAGCATTTT.